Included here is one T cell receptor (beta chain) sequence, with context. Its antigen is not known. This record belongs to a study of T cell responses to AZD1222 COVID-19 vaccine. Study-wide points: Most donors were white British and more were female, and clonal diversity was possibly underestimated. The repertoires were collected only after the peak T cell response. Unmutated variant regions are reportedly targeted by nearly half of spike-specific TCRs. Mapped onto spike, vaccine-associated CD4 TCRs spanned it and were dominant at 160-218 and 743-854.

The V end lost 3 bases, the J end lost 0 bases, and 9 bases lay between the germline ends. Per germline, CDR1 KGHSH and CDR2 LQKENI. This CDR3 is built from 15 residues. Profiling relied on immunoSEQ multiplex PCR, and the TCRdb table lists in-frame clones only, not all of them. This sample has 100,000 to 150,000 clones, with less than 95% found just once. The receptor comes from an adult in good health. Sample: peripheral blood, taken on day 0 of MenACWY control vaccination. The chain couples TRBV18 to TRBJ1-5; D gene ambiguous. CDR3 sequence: CASSPGSNSNQPQHF. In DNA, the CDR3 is TGTGCCAGCTCACCTGGCAGTAATAGCAATCAGCCCCAGCATTTT. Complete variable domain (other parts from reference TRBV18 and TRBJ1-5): NAGVMQNPRHLVRRRGQEARLRCSPMKGHSHVYWYRQLPEEGLKFMVYLQKENIIDESGMPKERFSAEFPKEGPSILRIQQVVRGDSAAYFCASSPGSNSNQPQHFGDGTRLSIL.